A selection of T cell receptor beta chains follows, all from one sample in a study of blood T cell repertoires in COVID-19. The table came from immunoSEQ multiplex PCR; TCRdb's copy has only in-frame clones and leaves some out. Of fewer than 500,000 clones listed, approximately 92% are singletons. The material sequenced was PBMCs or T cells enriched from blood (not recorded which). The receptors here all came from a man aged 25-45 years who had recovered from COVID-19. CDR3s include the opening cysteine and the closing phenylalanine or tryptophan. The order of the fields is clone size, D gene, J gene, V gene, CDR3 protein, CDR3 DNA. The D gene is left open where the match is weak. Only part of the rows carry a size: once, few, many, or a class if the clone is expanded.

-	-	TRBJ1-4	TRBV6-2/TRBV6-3	CASSHRQEKLFF	TGTGCCAGCAGTCACCGACAGGAAAAACTGTTTTTT
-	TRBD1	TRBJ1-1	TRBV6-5	CASREGQDTEAFF	TGTGCCAGCAGAGAGGGACAGGACACTGAAGCTTTCTTT
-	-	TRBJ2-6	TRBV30	CAFPWTAASGANVLTF	TGTGCCTTTCCCTGGACAGCCGCCTCTGGGGCCAACGTCCTGACTTTC
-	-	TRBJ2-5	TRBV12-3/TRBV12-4	CASSSRQQETQYF	TGTGCCAGCAGTTCAAGACAGCAAGAGACCCAGTACTTC
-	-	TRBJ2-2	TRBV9	CASSVSSGTGELFF	TGTGCCAGCAGCGTATCGTCGGGCACCGGGGAGCTGTTTTTT
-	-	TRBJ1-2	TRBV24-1	CATSDLLGYTF	TGTGCCACCAGTGATTTGCTTGGCTACACCTTC
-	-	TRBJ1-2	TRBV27	CASSWGPGNYGYTF	TGTGCCAGCAGTTGGGGGCCCGGAAACTATGGCTACACCTTC
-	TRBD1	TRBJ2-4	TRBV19	CASAPAQGAAKNIQYF	TGTGCCAGTGCGCCCGCCCAGGGGGCGGCCAAAAACATTCAGTACTTC
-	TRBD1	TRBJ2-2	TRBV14	CASSRDRGTSRAGELFF	TGTGCCAGCAGCCGGGACAGGGGAACGTCGCGGGCCGGGGAGCTGTTTTTT
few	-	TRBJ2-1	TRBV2	CATRPTGFEQFF	TGTGCCACCCGACCTACAGGGTTTGAGCAGTTCTTC
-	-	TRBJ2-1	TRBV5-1	CASSPPGTRYNEQFF	TGCGCCAGCAGCCCTCCGGGGACACGATACAATGAGCAGTTCTTC
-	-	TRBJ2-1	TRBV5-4	CASSRPTDSYNEQFF	TGTGCCAGCAGCCGACCGACTGATTCCTACAATGAGCAGTTCTTC
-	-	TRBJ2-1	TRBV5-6	CASISRGYNEQFF	TGTGCCAGCATCTCGAGAGGTTACAATGAGCAGTTCTTC
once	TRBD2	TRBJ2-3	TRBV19	CASQSGSAQYF	TGTGCCAGTCAGAGCGGGAGCGCGCAGTATTTT
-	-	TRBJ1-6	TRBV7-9	CASSLVQGNSPLHF	TGTGCCAGCAGCTTGGTTCAGGGTAATTCACCCCTCCACTTT
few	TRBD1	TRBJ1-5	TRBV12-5	CASGPGTGDQPQHF	TGTGCTAGTGGTCCCGGGACAGGGGACCAGCCCCAGCATTTT
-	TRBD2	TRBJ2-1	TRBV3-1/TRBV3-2	CASSPSGRDYNEQFF	TGTGCCAGCAGCCCTAGCGGGAGAGATTACAATGAGCAGTTCTTC